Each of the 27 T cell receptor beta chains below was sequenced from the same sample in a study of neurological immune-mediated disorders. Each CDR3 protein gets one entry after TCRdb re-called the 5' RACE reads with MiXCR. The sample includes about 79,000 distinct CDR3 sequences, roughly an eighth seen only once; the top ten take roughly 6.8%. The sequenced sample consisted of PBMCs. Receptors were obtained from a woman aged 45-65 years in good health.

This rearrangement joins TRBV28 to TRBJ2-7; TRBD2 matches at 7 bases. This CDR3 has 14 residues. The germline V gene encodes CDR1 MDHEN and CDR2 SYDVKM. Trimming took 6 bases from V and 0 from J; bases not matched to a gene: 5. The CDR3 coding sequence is TGTGCCAGCAGATTGGGGGGGAGCTCCTACGAGCAGTACTTC. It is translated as CASRLGGSSYEQYF.

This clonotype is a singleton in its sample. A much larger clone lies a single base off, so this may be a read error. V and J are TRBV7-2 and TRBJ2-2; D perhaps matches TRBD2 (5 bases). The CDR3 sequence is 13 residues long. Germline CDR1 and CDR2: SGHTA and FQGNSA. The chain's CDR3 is CASSFRNTGDLFF. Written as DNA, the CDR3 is TGTGCCAGCAGCTTTAGGAACACCGGGGATCTGTTTTTT.

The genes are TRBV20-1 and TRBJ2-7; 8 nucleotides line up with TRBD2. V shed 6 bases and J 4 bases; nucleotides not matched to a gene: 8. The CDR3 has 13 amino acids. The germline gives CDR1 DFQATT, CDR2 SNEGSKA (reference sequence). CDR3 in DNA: TGCAGTGCCCCCGGTAGCGGGAATTACGAGCAGTACTTC. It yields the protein CSAPGSGNYEQYF.

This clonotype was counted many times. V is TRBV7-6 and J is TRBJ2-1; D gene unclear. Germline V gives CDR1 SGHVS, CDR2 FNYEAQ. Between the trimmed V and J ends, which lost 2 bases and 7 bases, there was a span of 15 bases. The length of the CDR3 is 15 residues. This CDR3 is CASSLSGHPGNEQFF. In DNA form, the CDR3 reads TGTGCCAGCAGCTTATCCGGTCACCCTGGGAATGAGCAGTTCTTC.

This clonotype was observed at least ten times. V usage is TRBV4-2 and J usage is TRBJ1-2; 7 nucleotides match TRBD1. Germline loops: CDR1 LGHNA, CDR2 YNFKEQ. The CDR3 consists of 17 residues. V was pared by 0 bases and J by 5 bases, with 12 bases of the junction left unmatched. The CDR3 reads CASSQDFVRTGTYGYTF. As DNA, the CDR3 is TGTGCCAGCAGCCAAGATTTTGTCCGGACAGGAACTTATGGCTACACCTTC.

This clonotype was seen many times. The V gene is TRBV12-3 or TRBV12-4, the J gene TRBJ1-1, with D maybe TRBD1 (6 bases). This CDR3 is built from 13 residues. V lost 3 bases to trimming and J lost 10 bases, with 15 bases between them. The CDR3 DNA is TGTGCCAGCAGTTTCGGAGGGGGGCAGGGAGCTTTCTTT. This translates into CASSFGGGQGAFF.

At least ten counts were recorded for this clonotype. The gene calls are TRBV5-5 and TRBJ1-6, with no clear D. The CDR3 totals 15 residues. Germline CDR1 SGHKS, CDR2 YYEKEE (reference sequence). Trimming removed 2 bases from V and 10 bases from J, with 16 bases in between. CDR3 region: CASSFPAGGESPLHF. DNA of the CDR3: TGTGCCAGCAGCTTCCCCGCAGGTGGGGAGTCACCCCTCCACTTT.

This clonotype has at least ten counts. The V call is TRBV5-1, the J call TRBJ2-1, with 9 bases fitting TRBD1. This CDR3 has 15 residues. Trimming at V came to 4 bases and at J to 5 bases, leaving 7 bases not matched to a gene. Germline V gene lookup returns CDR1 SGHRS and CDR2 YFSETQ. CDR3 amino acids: CASSGDRAPHNEQFF. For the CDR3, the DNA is TGCGCCAGCAGCGGGGACAGGGCCCCTCACAATGAGCAGTTCTTC.

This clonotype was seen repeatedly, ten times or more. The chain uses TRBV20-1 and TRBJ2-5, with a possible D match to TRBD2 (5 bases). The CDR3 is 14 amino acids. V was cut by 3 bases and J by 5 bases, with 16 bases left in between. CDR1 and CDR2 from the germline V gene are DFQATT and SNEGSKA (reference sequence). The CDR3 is CSASGSGPQETQYF. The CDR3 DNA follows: TGCAGTGCTAGTGGCAGCGGCCCCCAGGAGACCCAGTACTTC.

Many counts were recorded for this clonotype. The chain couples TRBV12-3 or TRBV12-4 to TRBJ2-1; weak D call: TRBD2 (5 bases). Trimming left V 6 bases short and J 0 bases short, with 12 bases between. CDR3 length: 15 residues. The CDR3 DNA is TGTGCCAGCAGGCGGACTCACAGCTCCTACAATGAGCAGTTCTTC. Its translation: CASRRTHSSYNEQFF.

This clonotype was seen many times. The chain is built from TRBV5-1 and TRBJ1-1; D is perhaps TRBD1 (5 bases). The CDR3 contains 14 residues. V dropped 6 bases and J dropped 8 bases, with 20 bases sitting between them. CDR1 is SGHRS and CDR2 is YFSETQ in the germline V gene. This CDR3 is CASTLISGQKEAFF. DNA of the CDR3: TGCGCCAGCACACTTATCAGTGGACAAAAAGAAGCTTTCTTT.

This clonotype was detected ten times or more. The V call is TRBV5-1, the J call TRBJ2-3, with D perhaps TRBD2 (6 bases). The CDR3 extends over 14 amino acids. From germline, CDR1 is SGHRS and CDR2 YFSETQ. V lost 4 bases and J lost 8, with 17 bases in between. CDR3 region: CASSPGTEGGTQYF. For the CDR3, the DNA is TGCGCCAGCAGCCCCGGGACCGAGGGAGGTACGCAGTATTTT. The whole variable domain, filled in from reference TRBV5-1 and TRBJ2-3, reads KAGVTQTPRYLIKTRGQQVTLSCSPISGHRSVSWYQQTPGQGLQFLFEYFSETQRNKGNFPGRFSGRQFSNSRSEMNVSTLELGDSALYLCASSPGTEGGTQYFGPGTRLTVL.

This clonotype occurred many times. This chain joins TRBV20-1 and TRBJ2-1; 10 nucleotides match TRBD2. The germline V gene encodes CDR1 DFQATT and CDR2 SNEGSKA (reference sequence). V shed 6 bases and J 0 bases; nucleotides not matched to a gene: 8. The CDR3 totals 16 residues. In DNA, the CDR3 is TGCAGTGCCCGGACTAGCGGACCGAGCTCCTACAATGAGCAGTTCTTC. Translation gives CSARTSGPSSYNEQFF.

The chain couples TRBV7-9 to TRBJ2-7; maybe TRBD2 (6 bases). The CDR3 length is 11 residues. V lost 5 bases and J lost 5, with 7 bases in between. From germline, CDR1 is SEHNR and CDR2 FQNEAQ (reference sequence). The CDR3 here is CASSRRDEQYF. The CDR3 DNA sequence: TGTGCCAGCAGCCGGAGGGACGAGCAGTACTTC.

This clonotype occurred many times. The CDR3 here is CASSFPAGGSGEQYF. CDR3 coding DNA: TGTGCCAGCAGCTTCCCAGCGGGGGGCTCGGGGGAGCAGTACTTC. The rearrangement joins TRBV7-2 to TRBJ2-7; TRBD2 matches 9 bases. J lost 7 bases, V lost 3 bases, and 10 bases had no gene match. This CDR3 has 15 residues. The germline gives CDR1 SGHTA, CDR2 FQGNSA.

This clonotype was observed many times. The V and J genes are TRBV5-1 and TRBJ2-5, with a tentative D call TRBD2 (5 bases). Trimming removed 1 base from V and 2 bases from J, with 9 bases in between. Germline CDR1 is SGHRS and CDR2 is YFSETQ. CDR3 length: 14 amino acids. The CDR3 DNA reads TGCGCCAGCAGCTTGATTCCGGGACAAGAGACCCAGTACTTC. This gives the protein CASSLIPGQETQYF.

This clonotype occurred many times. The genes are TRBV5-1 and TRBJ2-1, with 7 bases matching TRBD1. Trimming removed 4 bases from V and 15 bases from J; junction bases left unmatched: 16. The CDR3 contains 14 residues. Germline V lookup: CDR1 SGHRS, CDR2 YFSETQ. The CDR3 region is CASSPFRGQLSLFF. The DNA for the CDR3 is TGCGCCAGCAGCCCATTCCGGGGACAGTTGTCTCTGTTCTTC. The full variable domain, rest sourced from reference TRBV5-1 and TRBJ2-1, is KAGVTQTPRYLIKTRGQQVTLSCSPISGHRSVSWYQQTPGQGLQFLFEYFSETQRNKGNFPGRFSGRQFSNSRSEMNVSTLELGDSALYLCASSPFRGQLSLFFGPGTRLTVL.

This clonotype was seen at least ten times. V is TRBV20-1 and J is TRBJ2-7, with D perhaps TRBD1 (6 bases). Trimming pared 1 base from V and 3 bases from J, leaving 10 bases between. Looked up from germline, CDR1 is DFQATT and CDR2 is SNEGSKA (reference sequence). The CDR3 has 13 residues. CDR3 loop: CSARGQGRYEQYF. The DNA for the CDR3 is TGCAGTGCTAGAGGTCAGGGGCGCTACGAGCAGTACTTC.

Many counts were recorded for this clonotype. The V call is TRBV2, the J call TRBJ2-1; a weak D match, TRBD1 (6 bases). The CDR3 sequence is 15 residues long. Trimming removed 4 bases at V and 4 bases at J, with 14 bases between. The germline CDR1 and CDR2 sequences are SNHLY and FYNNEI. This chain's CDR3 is CASSVQRGGYNEQFF. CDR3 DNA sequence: TGTGCCAGCAGTGTACAGCGAGGGGGTTACAATGAGCAGTTCTTC. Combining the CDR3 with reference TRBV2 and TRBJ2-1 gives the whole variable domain EPEVTQTPSHQVTQMGQEVILRCVPISNHLYFYWYRQILGQKVEFLVSFYNNEISEKSEIFDDQFSVERPDGSNFTLKIRSTKLEDSAMYFCASSVQRGGYNEQFFGPGTRLTVL.

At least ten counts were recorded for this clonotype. CDR3 region: CASSRYGTSGAPGELFF. The CDR3 DNA is TGTGCCAGCAGCCGATACGGGACTAGCGGGGCCCCCGGGGAGCTGTTTTTT. The genes are TRBV6-2 or TRBV6-3 and TRBJ2-2; 13 bases map to TRBD2. This CDR3 contains 17 residues. After removal of 6 bases from V and 6 bases from J, the junction contained 10 bases not matched to a gene. Germline V gene sequence: CDR1 MNHEY, CDR2 SVGEGT.

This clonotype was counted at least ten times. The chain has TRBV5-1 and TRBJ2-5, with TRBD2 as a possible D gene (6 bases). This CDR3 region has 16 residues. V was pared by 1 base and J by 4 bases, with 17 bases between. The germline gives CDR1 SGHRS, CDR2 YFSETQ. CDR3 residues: CASSLWRQFGGETQYF. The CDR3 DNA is TGCGCCAGCAGCTTGTGGAGGCAATTCGGGGGAGAGACCCAGTACTTC.

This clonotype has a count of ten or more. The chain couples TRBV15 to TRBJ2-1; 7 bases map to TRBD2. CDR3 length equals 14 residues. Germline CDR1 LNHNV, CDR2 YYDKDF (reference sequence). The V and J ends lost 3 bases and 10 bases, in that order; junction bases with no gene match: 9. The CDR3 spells CATSSRLAGSEQFF. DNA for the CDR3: TGTGCCACCAGCAGCCGACTAGCAGGGTCCGAGCAGTTCTTC.

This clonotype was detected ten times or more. The CDR3 DNA reads as TGCGCCAGCAGCTTGCTCGGGGAGGCCCAGAAACTGTTTTTT. This gives the protein CASSLLGEAQKLFF. The chain uses TRBV5-1 and TRBJ1-4; D gene unclear. CDR3 length equals 14 residues. Germline-derived CDR1 and CDR2 are SGHRS and YFSETQ. Trimming pared 1 base from V and 11 bases from J, leaving 15 bases between.

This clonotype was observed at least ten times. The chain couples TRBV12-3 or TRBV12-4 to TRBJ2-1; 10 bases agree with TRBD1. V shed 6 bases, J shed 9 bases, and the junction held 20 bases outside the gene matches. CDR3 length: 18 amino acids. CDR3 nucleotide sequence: TGTGCCAGCAGAATCGACGGAATGACCGGGACAGGGGTGAGTGAGCAGTTCTTC. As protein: CASRIDGMTGTGVSEQFF.

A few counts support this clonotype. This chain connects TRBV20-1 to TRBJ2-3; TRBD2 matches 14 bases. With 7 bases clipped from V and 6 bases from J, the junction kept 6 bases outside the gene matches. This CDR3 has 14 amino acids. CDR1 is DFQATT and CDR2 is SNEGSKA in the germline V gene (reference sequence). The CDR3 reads CSVGTSGGTDTQYF. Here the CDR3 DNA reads TGCAGTGTTGGGACTAGCGGGGGTACCGATACGCAGTATTTT.

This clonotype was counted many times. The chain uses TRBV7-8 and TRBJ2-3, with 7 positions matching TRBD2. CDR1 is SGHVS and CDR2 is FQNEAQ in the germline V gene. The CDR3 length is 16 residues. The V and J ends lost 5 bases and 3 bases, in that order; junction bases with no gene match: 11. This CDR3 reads CASSPTRGVGTDTQYF. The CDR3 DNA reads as TGTGCCAGCAGCCCGACCCGGGGGGTTGGAACAGATACGCAGTATTTT.

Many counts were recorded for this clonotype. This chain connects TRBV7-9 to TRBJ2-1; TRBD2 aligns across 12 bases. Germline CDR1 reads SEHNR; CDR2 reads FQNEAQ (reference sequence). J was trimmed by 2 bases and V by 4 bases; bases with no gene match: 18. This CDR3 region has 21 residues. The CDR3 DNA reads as TGTGCCAGCAGCTCCCAAGGGGCCCCGACTAGCGGGAGAGTTGCCTACAATGAGCAGTTCTTC. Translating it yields CASSSQGAPTSGRVAYNEQFF.